Described below is a single TCR beta chain sequence and its context. What it recognizes is unknown. The data were taken from a study of PD-1 blockade in classical Hodgkin lymphoma. Time point described: cycle 4 day 1 (C4D1), after about 6 weeks of nivolumab. Relapse was seen in all patients after autologous stem cell transplantation, and brentuximab vedotin exposure was variable. The study, taken as a whole, reports: Complete responders had baseline diversity similar to newly diagnosed patients. Whereas CD4+ TCR diversity had risen significantly by C4D1, CD8+ TCR diversity had not.

The ends lost 7 bases at V and 3 bases at J; junction bases unmatched: 7. The CDR3 contains 15 residues. CDR1 MDHEN and CDR2 SYDVKM come from the germline V gene. This table comes from immunoSEQ multiplex PCR, and its TCRdb copy is limited to in-frame clones, with some not included. The sample lists some 52,000 clones; roughly 86% were seen once. The sequenced sample was peripheral blood mononuclear cells (PBMCs), obtained before the fourth cycle of nivolumab. The rearrangement uses TRBV28 and TRBJ1-5, with 9 bases matching TRBD1. The origin of this receptor is a human donor with classical Hodgkin lymphoma. DNA for the CDR3: TGTGCCAGCACGACGGACAGGGGATACAATCAGCCCCAGCATTTT. This sequence encodes CASTTDRGYNQPQHF.